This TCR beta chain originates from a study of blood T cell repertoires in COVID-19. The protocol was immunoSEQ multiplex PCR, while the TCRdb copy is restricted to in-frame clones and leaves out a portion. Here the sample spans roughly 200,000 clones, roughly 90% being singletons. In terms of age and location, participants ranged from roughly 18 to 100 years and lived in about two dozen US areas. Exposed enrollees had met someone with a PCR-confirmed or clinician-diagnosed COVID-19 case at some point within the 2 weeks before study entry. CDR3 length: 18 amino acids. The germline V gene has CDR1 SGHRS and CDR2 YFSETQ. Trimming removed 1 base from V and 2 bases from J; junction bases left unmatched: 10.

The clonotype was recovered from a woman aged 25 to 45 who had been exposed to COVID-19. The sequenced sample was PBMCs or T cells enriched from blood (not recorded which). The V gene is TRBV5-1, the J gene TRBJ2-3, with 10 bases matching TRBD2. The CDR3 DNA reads TGCGCCAGCAGCTTGTATGCTAGCGGGGGCTTTGTCACAGATACGCAGTATTTT. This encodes CASSLYASGGFVTDTQYF. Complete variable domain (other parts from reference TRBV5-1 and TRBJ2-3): KAGVTQTPRYLIKTRGQQVTLSCSPISGHRSVSWYQQTPGQGLQFLFEYFSETQRNKGNFPGRFSGRQFSNSRSEMNVSTLELGDSALYLCASSLYASGGFVTDTQYFGPGTRLTVL.